This T cell receptor beta chain was sequenced during a study of T-cell reconstitution after alpha-beta-depleted transplantation in children. The V gene's germline CDR1 is MDHEN and CDR2 SYDVKM. The CDR3 loop spans 16 amino acids. Trimming stripped 2 bases from V and 3 bases from J, with 14 bases between. Unique molecular identifiers were incorporated during preparation of the TCRbeta library. TCRdb re-derived calls from the PCR reads in MiXCR, one entry per CDR3 protein. The sample contains hundreds of thousands of distinct CDR3 sequences, over 10% of which appear only once. Many counts were recorded for this clonotype.

V and J are TRBV28 and TRBJ2-1; possible D gene TRBD1, 6 bases. The sequencing here drew on PBMCs, mostly from graft donor cells, taken 360 days after TCRalphabeta/CD19-depleted stem cell transplant. The source is a male patient under 18 who had a stem cell transplant for acute myeloid leukemia, so the T cells may come from the graft donor. CDR3 in DNA: TGTGCCAGCAGTTTAATTTTTGGGACAAACTACAATGAGCAGTTCTTC. Translated: CASSLIFGTNYNEQFF.